This record looks at one T cell receptor beta chain sequence and its context. In the authors' workflow: From reference gene primer amplification, estimates of nucleated cell counts were derived. Data came from immunoSEQ multiplex PCR; TCRdb stores just in-frame clones and leaves some out. D and trimming were read from the DNA, whereas the V and J calls and clone size are those reported in that table. The sample yields about 220,000 clones, around 81% seen once. The sample originates from a study of blood T cell repertoires in COVID-19. Study in general: Samples taken during acute and convalescent COVID-19 were collected in the United States, Italy and Spain. PBMCs, B-cell-depleted T cells, or T cells provided the cDNA or gDNA that made up the material.

CDR1 is SGDLS and CDR2 is YYNGEE in the germline V gene. The CDR3 totals 15 residues. The ends lost 3 bases at V and 9 bases at J; junction bases unmatched: 6. The genes are TRBV9 and TRBJ1-6, with 10 positions matching TRBD1. Sequenced: peripheral blood. The receptor's source is a human donor in a cohort sampled during active COVID-19. The CDR3 coding sequence is TGTGCCAGCAGCGGCTCCGGACAGGGGGTTTCACCCCTCCACTTT. As protein: CASSGSGQGVSPLHF. Filled out from reference TRBV9 and TRBJ1-6, the complete variable domain reads DSGVTQTPKHLITATGQRVTLRCSPRSGDLSVYWYQQSLDQGLQFLIQYYNGEERAKGNILERFSAQQFPDLHSELNLSSLELGDSALYFCASSGSGQGVSPLHFGNGTRLTVT.